A selection of T cell receptor beta chains follows, all from one sample in a study of cytomegalovirus exposure and HLA in healthy donors. Measured with immunoSEQ multiplex PCR; TCRdb has only the in-frame clones, and not every one. The repertoire has 200,000 to 250,000 clones, 85% of them found once; the top ten carry around 1.4%. Sequencing used PBMCs. All receptors come from a human donor in good health. Both conserved end residues are part of each CDR3. The order of the fields is J gene, V gene, D gene, clone size, CDR3 DNA, CDR3 protein. A D gene is named only where the DNA matches it firmly. A clone size is listed for some rows: how often the clone was seen (once, few, many), or a class if it is expanded.

>TRBJ1-2|TRBV7-9|TRBD1|-
TGTGCCAGCAGCTTCAATCAGGGGGCCTCGGGAGGCTACACCTTC
CASSFNQGASGGYTF
>TRBJ1-2|TRBV29-1|-|-
TGCAGCGCCATGTCTAACTATGGCTACACCTTC
CSAMSNYGYTF
>TRBJ2-3|TRBV30|-|-
TGTGCCTGGACAACGGGGGAATGGGCAGGGCCAATATTT
CAWTTGEWAGPIF
>TRBJ1-1|TRBV5-1|-|-
TGCGCCAGCTCCTCCGGGAGGCCGAACACTGAAGCTTTCTTT
CASSSGRPNTEAFF
>TRBJ2-7|TRBV11-3|-|-
TGTGCCAGCAGCCCCGGACACGGAGACTCCTACGAGCAGTACTTC
CASSPGHGDSYEQYF
>TRBJ1-1|TRBV7-2|-|once
TGTGCCAGCAGCCCGCTAATTGGGGGCGGACCAATGAACACTGAAGCTTTCTTT
CASSPLIGGGPMNTEAFF
>TRBJ2-7|TRBV5-4|TRBD1|once
TGTGCCAGCAGCTTGACCCAGGGGGCAGGCGAGCAGTACTTC
CASSLTQGAGEQYF
>TRBJ1-4|TRBV6-4|TRBD1|-
TGTGCCAGCAGTGACGGGACAGGGGGCGCGAATGAAAAACTGTTTTTT
CASSDGTGGANEKLFF
>TRBJ1-1|TRBV5-1|-|few
TGCGCCAGCAGCTTGGAAATACAGGGCCGGGCTGAAGCTTTCTTT
CASSLEIQGRAEAFF
>TRBJ1-5|TRBV28|-|-
TGTGGAGTGCGTCAGTCTGGTCGGGGCAATCAGCCCCAGCATTTT
CGVRQSGRGNQPQHF
>TRBJ1-2|TRBV28|TRBD1|-
TGTGCCAGCATCCGGCAGGGGGCGAGCTACACCTTC
CASIRQGASYTF
>TRBJ1-3|TRBV18|-|-
TGTGCCAGCTCATCGGACAGAGATGGAAACACCATATATTTT
CASSSDRDGNTIYF
>TRBJ1-2|TRBV6-4|TRBD1|-
TGTGCCAGCAGTGAGCGACAGGGGGTCTATGGCTACACCTTC
CASSERQGVYGYTF
>TRBJ1-2|TRBV7-8|-|-
TGTGCCAGCAGCTCGTATGGGGGCAGGGAGAACTATGGCTACACCTTC
CASSSYGGRENYGYTF
>TRBJ1-1|TRBV7-9|-|-
TGTGCCCTGGGTGGGGGACTTCGGAGGAACACTGAAGCTTTCTTT
CALGGGLRRNTEAFF